This T cell receptor (beta chain) was sequenced for a study of T cell responses to AZD1222 COVID-19 vaccine. As regards this clone: No antigen is known for it.

The junction had 0 bases not matched to a gene; V was cut back by 4 bases and J by 3 bases. The CDR3 loop spans 13 amino acids. CDR1 and CDR2 from the germline V gene are SGHNT and YYREEE (reference sequence). Generated by immunoSEQ multiplex PCR, the TCRdb table keeps only in-frame clones and is missing some. Of around 160,000 clones in the sample, 85% to 95% were seen once. Study findings and constraints: Clonal diversity was possibly underestimated; the donors were predominantly white British and more often female. Scientists sampled the repertoires only once the peak T cell response had passed. Variant regions that are unmutated are reportedly the target of nearly half of spike-specific TCRs. Vaccine-related CD4 TCRs covered spike, predominating at 160-218 and 743-854.

The TCR was taken from an adult in good health. This material consisted of peripheral blood, taken on day 0 of AZD1222 vaccination. The chain couples TRBV5-4 to TRBJ2-1; 8 bases are a match to TRBD2. Written as DNA, the CDR3 is TGTGCCAGCAGCCGGGGGGGCTACAATGAGCAGTTCTTC. Protein: CASSRGGYNEQFF.